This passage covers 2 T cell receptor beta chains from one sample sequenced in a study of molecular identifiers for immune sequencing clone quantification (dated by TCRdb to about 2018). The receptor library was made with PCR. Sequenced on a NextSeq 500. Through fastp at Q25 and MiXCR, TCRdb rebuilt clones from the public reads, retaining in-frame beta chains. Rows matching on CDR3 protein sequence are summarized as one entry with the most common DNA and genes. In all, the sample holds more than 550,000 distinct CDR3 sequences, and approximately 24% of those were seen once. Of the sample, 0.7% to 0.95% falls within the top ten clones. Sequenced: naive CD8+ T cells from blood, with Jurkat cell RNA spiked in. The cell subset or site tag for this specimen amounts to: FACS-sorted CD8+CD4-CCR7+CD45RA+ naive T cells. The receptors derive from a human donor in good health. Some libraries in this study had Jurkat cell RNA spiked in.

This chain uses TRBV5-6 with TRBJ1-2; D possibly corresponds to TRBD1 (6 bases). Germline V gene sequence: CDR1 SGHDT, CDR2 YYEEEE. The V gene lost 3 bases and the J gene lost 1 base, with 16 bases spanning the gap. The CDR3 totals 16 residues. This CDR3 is CASSSQTGPYNYGYTF. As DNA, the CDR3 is TGTGCCAGCAGCTCCCAGACAGGACCTTATAACTATGGCTACACCTTC.

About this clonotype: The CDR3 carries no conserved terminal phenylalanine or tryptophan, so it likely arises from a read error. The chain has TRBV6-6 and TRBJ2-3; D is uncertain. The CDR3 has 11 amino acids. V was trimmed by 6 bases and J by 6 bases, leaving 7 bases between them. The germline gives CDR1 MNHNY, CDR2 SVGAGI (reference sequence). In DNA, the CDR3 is TGTGCCAGCAGGGCGGCGGATACGCAGTATCTT. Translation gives CASRAADTQYL.